The sample holds a few counts of the clone carrying this T cell receptor beta chain. Its target is unknown. This clone may be a read error of a much larger clone one base away. The data are from a study of tumor and adjacent non-tumor tissue in lung cancer. Study context: The cohort had around twelve adenocarcinoma, 2 squamous cell and 1 small cell patients. The study, taken as a whole, reports: Compared with tumor, normal lung showed significantly lower TCR diversity. Tumor repertoires had a smaller top 100 clone share than normal lung.

There are 14 residues in the CDR3. V gave up 3 bases and J gave up 11 bases, with 17 bases separating them. CDR1 and CDR2 (germline): SGHNT, YENEEA. The library came from three nested PCR rounds adapted from ARM-PCR protocols. TCRdb re-called the multiplex PCR reads with MiXCR, one entry per CDR3 protein. The sample has 200,000 to 250,000 distinct CDR3 sequences; approximately 74% are singletons. RNA was extracted from bulk tissue without any cell sorting. Sequencing was done on a sample of lung tumor tissue. The TCR originated in a man aged 60-69 years with non-small cell lung cancer. The chain combines TRBV11-3 with TRBJ2-4; D may be TRBD1 or TRBD2 (5 bases each). This CDR3 reads CASSFGALTNFQYF. In DNA form, the CDR3 reads TGTGCCAGCAGCTTCGGGGCGCTGACTAACTTTCAGTACTTC. The entire variable domain, with the rest obtained from reference TRBV11-3 and TRBJ2-4, is as follows: EAGVVQSPRYKIIEKKQPVAFWCNPISGHNTLYWYLQNLGQGPELLIRYENEEAVDDSQLPKDRFSAERLKGVDSTLKIQPAELGDSAVYLCASSFGALTNFQYFGAGTRLSVL.